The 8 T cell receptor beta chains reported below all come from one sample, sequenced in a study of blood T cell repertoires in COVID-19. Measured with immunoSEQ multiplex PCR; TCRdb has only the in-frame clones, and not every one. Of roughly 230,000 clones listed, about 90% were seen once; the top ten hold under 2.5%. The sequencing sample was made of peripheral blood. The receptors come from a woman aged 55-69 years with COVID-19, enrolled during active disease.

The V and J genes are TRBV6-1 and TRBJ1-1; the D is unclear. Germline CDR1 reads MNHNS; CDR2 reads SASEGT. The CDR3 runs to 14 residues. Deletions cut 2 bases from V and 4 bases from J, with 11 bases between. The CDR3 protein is CASSEFSEGTEAFF. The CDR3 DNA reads TGTGCCAGCAGTGAATTTTCCGAGGGCACTGAAGCTTTCTTT.

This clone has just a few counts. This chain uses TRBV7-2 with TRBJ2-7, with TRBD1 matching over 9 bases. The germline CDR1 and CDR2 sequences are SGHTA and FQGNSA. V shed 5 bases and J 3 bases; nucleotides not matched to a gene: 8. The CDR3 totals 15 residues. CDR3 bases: TGTGCCAGCAGCACGACCGGGACAGGGTACTACGAGCAGTACTTC. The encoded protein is CASSTTGTGYYEQYF.

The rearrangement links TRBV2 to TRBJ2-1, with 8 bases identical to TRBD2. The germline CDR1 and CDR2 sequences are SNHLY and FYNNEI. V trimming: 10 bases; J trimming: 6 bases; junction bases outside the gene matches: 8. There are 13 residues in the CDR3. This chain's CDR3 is CATRSGGLNEQFF. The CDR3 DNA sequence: TGTGCCACACGCAGCGGGGGCCTCAATGAGCAGTTCTTC.

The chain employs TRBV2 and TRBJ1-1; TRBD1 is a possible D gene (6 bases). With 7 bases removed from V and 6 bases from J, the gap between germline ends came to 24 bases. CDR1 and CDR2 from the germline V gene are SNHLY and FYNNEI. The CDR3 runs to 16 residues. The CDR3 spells CASMINGGRLLSEAFF. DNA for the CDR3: TGTGCCAGCATGATTAATGGGGGCCGGCTTTTATCTGAAGCTTTCTTT.

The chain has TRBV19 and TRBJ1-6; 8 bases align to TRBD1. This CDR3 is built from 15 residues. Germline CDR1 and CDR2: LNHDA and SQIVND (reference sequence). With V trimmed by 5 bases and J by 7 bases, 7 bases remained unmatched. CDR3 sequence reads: CASSVAPGGNSPLHF. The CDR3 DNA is TGTGCCAGTAGTGTCGCGCCAGGGGGCAATTCACCCCTCCACTTT.

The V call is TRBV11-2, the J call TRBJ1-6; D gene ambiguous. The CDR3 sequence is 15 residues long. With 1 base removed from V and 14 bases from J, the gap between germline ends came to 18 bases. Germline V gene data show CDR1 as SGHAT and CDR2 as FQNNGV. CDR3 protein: CASSLVPLSVLSLHF. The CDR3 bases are TGTGCCAGCAGCTTAGTCCCCCTCTCCGTCCTGTCCCTCCACTTT. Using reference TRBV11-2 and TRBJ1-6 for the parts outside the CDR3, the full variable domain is EAGVAQSPRYKIIEKRQSVAFWCNPISGHATLYWYQQILGQGPKLLIQFQNNGVVDDSQLPKDRFSAERLKGVDSTLKIQPAKLEDSAVYLCASSLVPLSVLSLHFGNGTRLTVT.

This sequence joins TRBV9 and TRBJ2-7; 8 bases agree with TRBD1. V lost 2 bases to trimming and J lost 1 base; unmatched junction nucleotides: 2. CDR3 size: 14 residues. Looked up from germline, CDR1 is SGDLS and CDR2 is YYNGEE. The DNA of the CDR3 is TGTGCCAGCAGCGTGAGGACAGGGTCCTACGAGCAGTACTTC. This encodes CASSVRTGSYEQYF.

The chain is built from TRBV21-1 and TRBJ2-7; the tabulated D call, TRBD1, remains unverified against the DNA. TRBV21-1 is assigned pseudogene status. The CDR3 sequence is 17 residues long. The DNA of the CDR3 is TGTGCCAGCTCCATATCCCAGGCCAGGGGAGACGGCTACGAGCAGTACTTC. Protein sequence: CASSISQARGDGYEQYF.